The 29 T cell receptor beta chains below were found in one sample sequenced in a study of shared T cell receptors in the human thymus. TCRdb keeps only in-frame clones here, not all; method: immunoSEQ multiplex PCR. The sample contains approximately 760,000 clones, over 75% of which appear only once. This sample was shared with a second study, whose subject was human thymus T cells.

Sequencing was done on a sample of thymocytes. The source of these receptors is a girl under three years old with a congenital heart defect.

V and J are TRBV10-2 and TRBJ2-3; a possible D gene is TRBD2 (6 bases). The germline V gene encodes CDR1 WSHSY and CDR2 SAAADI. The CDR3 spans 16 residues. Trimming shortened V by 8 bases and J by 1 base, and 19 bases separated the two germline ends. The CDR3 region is CASYRRGPGGTDTQYF. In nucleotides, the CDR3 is TGCGCCAGCTACCGTCGGGGCCCGGGGGGCACAGATACGCAGTATTTT.

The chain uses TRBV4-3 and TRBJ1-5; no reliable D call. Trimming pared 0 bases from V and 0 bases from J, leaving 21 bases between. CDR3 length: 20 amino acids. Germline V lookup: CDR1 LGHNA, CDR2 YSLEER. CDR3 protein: CASSQDFTPFLAYSNQPQHF. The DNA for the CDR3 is TGCGCCAGCAGCCAAGATTTCACCCCATTTTTGGCTTATAGCAATCAGCCCCAGCATTTT.

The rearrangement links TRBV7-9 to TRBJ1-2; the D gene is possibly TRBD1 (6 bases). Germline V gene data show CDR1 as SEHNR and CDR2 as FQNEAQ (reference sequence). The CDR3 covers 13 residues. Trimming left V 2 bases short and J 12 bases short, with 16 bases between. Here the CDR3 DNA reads TGTGCCAGCAGCTTATCTCCGGGGGGGCATCACACCTTC. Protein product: CASSLSPGGHHTF.

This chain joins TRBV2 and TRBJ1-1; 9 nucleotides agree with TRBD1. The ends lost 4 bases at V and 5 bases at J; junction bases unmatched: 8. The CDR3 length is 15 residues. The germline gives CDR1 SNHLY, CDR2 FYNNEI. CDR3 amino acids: CASSGTGTGWTEAFF. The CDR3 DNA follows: TGTGCCAGCAGTGGTACCGGGACAGGGTGGACTGAAGCTTTCTTT.

The CDR3 nucleotides are TGTGCCAGCAGCTCTCCGGGACAGGGGGGTCAGCCCCAGCATTTT. The encoded protein is CASSSPGQGGQPQHF. The chain couples TRBV7-2 to TRBJ1-5, with 11 nucleotides matching TRBD1. Germline CDR1 is SGHTA and CDR2 is FQGNSA. There are 15 residues in the CDR3. The V gene end was trimmed by 4 bases and the J gene end by 6 bases; junction bases not matched to a gene: 5.

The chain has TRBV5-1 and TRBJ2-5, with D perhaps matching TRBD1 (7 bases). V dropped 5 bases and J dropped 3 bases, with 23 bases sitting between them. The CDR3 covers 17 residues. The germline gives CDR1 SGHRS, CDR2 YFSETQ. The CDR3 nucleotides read TGCGCCAGCAGACGCCAGGAGGAGGGGGCAAGGGAAGAGACCCAGTACTTC. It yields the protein CASRRQEEGAREETQYF.

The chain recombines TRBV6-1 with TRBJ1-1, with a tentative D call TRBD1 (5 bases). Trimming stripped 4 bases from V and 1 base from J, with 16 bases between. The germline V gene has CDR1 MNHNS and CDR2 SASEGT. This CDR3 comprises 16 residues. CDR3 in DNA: TGTGCCAGCAGTGGGGGTACAGAAGACAGGAACACTGAAGCTTTCTTT. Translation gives CASSGGTEDRNTEAFF.

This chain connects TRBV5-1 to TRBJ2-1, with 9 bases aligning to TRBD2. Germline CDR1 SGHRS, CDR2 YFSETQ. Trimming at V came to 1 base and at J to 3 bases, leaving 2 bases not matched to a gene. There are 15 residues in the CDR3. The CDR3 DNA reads TGCGCCAGCAGCTTGCCGACTAGCGGCTACAATGAGCAGTTCTTC. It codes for CASSLPTSGYNEQFF.

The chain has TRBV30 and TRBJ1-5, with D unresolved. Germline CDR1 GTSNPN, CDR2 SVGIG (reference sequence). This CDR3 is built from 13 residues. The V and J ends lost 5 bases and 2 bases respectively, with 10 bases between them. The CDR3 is CAWGGEGNQPQHF. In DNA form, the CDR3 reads TGTGCCTGGGGCGGCGAAGGCAATCAGCCCCAGCATTTT.

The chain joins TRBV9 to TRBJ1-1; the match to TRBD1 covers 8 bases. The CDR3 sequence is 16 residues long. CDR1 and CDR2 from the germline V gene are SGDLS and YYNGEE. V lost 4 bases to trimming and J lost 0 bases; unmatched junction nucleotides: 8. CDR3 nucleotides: TGTGCCAGCAGCCCCCGGACAGGGAGGATGAACACTGAAGCTTTCTTT. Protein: CASSPRTGRMNTEAFF.

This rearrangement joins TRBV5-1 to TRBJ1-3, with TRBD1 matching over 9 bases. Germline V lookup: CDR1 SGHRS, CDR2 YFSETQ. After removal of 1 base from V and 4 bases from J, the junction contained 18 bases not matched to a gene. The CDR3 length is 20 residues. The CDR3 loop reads CASSLRDREGPPFAGNTIYF. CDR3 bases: TGCGCCAGCAGCTTGCGGGACAGGGAAGGTCCACCGTTTGCGGGAAACACCATATATTTT. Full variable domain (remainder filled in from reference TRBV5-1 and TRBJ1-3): KAGVTQTPRYLIKTRGQQVTLSCSPISGHRSVSWYQQTPGQGLQFLFEYFSETQRNKGNFPGRFSGRQFSNSRSEMNVSTLELGDSALYLCASSLRDREGPPFAGNTIYFGEGSWLTVV.

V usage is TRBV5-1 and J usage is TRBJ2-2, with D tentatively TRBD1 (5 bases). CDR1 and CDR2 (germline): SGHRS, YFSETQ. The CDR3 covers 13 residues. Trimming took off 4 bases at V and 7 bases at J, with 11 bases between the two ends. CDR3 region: CASSQGRDGELFF. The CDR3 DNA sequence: TGCGCCAGCAGCCAGGGTAGGGACGGGGAGCTGTTTTTT.

The CDR3 sequence: CASSRRTGGDEKLFF. The CDR3, as DNA: TGTGCCAGCAGCCGTAGAACAGGAGGGGATGAAAAACTGTTTTTT. The chain links TRBV28 to TRBJ1-4, with a possible D match to TRBD1 (5 bases). CDR1 and CDR2 (germline): MDHEN, SYDVKM. V shed 6 bases and J shed 6 bases, with 17 bases lying between them. The CDR3 spans 15 residues.

CDR3 protein: CATSRNGDYVMDTEAFF. In DNA, the CDR3 is TGTGCCACCAGCAGGAACGGGGACTATGTGATGGACACTGAAGCTTTCTTT. The rearrangement links TRBV15 to TRBJ1-1; weak D call: TRBD1 (5 bases). The V end lost 3 bases, the J end lost 3 bases, and 20 bases lay between the germline ends. This CDR3 is built from 17 residues. Germline CDR1 LNHNV, CDR2 YYDKDF (reference sequence).

In nucleotides, the CDR3 is TGTGCCAGCAGTTTTATAAGCTCTCAATCCTACGAGCAGTACTTC. Its translation is CASSFISSQSYEQYF. The chain is built from TRBV7-2 and TRBJ2-7; D call uncertain. The CDR3 extends over 15 amino acids. Trimming removed 6 bases at V and 1 base at J, with 16 bases between. From germline, CDR1 is SGHTA and CDR2 FQGNSA.

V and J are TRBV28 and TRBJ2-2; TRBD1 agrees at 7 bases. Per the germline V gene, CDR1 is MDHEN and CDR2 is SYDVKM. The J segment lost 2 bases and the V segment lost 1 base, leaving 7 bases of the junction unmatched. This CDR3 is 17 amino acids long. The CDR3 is CASSLSRDRDNTGELFF. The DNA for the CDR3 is TGTGCCAGCAGTTTATCCCGGGACAGAGACAACACCGGGGAGCTGTTTTTT.

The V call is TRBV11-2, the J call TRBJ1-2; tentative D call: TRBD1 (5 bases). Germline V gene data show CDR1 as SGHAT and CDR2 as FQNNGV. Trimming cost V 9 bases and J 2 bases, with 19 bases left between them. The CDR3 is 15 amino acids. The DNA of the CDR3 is TGTGCCAGTAATGAGAAAGAGACAGAGAACTATGGCTACACCTTC. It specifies CASNEKETENYGYTF. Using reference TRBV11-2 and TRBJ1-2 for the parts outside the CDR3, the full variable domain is EAGVAQSPRYKIIEKRQSVAFWCNPISGHATLYWYQQILGQGPKLLIQFQNNGVVDDSQLPKDRFSAERLKGVDSTLKIQPAKLEDSAVYLCASNEKETENYGYTFGSGTRLTVV.

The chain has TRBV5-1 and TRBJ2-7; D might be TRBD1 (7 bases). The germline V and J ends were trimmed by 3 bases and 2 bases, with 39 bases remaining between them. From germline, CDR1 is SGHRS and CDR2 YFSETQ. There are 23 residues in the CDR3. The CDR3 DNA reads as TGCGCCAGCAGCTCGAGGAGGGACAGCACACACTCAATAACTGGGTCGATCGCCTACGAGCAGTACTTC. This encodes CASSSRRDSTHSITGSIAYEQYF.

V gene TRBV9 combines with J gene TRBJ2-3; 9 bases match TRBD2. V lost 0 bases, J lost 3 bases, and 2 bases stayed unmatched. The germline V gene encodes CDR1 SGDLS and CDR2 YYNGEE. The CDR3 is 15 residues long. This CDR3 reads CASSVASGGTDTQYF. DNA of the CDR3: TGTGCCAGCAGCGTAGCCAGCGGGGGGACAGATACGCAGTATTTT. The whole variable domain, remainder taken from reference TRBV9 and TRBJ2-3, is DSGVTQTPKHLITATGQRVTLRCSPRSGDLSVYWYQQSLDQGLQFLIQYYNGEERAKGNILERFSAQQFPDLHSELNLSSLELGDSALYFCASSVASGGTDTQYFGPGTRLTVL.

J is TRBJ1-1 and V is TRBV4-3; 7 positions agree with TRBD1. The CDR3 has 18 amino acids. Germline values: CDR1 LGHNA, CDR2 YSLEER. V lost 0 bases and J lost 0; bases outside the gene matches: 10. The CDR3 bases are TGCGCCAGCAGCCAAGACACGACCAGGGGGGCAGTGAACACTGAAGCTTTCTTT. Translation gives CASSQDTTRGAVNTEAFF.

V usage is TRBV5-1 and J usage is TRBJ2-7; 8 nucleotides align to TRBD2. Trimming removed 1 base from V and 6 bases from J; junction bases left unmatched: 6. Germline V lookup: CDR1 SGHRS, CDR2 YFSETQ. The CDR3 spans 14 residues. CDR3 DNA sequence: TGCGCCAGCAGCTTGTGGCGGGGGGTCTCCGAGCAGTACTTC. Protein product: CASSLWRGVSEQYF.

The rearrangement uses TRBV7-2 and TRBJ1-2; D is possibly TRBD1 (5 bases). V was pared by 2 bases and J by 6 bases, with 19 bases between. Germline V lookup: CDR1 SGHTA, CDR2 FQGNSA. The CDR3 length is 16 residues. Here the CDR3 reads CASSLLRQPPYHGYTF. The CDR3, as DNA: TGTGCCAGCAGCTTACTCCGACAGCCCCCGTACCATGGCTACACCTTC.

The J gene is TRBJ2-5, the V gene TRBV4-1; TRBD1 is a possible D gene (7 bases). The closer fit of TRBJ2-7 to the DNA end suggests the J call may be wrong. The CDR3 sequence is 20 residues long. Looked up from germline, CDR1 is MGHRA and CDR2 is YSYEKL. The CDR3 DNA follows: TGCGCCAGCAGCCAAGACCCCAGGGGGTTCGGGAGACGGGACTCCTACGAGCAGTACTTC. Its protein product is CASSQDPRGFGRRDSYEQYF.

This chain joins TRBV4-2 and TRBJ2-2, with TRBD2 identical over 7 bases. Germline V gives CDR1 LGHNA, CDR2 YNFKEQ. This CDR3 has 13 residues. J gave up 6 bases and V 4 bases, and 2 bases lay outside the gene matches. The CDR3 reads CASSPRGAGELFF. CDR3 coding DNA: TGTGCCAGCAGCCCCCGGGGGGCCGGGGAGCTGTTTTTT.

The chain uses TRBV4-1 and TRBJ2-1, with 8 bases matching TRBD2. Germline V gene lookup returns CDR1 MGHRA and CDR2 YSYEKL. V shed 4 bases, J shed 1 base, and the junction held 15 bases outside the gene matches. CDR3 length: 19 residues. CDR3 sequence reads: CASSPPVRGGDQSYNEQFF. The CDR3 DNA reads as TGCGCCAGCAGCCCCCCCGTCCGGGGGGGGGATCAATCCTACAATGAGCAGTTCTTC.

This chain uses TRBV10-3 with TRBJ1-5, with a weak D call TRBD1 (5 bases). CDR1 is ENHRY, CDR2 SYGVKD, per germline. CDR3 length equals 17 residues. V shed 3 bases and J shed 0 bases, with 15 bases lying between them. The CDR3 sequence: CAISDGGAGISNQPQHF. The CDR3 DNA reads TGTGCCATCAGTGACGGCGGAGCAGGGATTAGCAATCAGCCCCAGCATTTT.

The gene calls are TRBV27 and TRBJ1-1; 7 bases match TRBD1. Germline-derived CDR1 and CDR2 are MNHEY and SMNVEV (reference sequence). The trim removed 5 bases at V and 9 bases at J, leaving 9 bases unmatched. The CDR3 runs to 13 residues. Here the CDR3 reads CASSKRDSQKAFF. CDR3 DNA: TGTGCCAGCAGTAAACGGGACAGCCAAAAAGCTTTCTTT.

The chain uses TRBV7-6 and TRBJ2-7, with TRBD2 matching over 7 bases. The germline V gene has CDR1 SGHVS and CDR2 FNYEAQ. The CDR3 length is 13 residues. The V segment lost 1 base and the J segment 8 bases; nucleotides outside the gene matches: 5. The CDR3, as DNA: TGTGCCAGCAGCTTAGGGGGGGGTGTGCAGCAGTACTTC. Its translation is CASSLGGGVQQYF. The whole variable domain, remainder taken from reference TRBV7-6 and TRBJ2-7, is GAGVSQSPRYKVTKRGQDVALRCDPISGHVSLYWYRQALGQGPEFLTYFNYEAQQDKSGLPNDRFSAERPEGSISTLTIQRTEQRDSAMYRCASSLGGGVQQYFGPGTRLTVT.

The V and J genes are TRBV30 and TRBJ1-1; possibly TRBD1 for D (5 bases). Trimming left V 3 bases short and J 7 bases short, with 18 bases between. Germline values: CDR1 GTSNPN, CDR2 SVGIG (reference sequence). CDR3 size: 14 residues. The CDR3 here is CAWSKRGGFVEAFF. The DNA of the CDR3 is TGTGCCTGGAGCAAACGGGGGGGGTTCGTTGAAGCTTTCTTT.